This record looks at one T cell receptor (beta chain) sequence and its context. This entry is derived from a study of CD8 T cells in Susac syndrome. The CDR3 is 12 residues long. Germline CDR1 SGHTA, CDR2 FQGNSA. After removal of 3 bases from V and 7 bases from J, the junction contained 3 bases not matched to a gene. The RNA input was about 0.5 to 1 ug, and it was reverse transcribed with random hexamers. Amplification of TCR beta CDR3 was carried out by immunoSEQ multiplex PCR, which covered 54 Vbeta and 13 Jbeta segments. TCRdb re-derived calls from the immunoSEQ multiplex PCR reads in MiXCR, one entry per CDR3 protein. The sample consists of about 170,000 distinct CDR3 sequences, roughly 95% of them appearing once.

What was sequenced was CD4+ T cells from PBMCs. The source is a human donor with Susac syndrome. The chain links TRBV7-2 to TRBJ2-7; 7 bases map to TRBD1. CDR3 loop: CASSLPGGEQYF. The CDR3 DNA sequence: TGTGCCAGCAGCTTGCCAGGGGGTGAGCAGTACTTC.